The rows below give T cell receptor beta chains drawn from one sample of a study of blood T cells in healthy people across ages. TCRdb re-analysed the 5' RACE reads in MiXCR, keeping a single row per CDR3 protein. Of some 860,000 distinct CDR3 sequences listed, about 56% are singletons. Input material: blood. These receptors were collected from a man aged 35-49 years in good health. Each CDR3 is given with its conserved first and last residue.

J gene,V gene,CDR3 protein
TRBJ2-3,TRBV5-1,CASSGRTSGNTDTQYF
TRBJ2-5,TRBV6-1,CASSEAGKTQYF
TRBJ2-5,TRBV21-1,CASSKIAGQRQETQYF
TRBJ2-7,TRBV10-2,CASGTGAYEQYF
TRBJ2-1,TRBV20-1,CSAEEEEQFF
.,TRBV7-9,CASSSEGLALYEQYF
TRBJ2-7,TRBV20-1,CSAKRASGSSYEQYF
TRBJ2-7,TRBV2,CASTNSGHEQYF
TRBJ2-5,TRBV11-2,CASSPGSGVQETQYF
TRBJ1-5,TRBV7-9,CASSSSGVSNQPQHF
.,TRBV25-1,CASSEYSGGSYNEQYF
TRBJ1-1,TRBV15,CATSRDHDRGVAFF
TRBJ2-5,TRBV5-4,CASSDQRTGGQETQYF
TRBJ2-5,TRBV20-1,CSAFPLPLAGTQETQYF
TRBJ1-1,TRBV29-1,CSVEGRQGSNTEAFF
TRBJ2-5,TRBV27,CASSPQIQETQYF
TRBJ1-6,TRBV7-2,CASSYSGGQRVNSPLHF
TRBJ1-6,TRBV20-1,CSARGDGPLHF
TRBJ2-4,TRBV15,CATRPGHQSLEQYF
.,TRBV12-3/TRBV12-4,CTSSFSEGGYYEQYF
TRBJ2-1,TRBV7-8,CASSLEASGGDNEQFF
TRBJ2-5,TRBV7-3,CASSLTPSRQETQYF